These 10 T cell receptor beta chains were all obtained from the same sample, sequenced in a study of CD8 T cells in Susac syndrome. With random hexamers, about 0.45 to 1 ug RNA was reverse transcribed. TCRdb itself ran the immunoSEQ multiplex PCR reads through MiXCR, one entry per CDR3 protein. The sample has over 150,000 distinct CDR3 sequences; approximately 93% are singletons. The sequenced material came from CD4+ T cells from PBMCs. The receptors were gathered from a human donor with multiple sclerosis.

This chain connects TRBV11-2 to TRBJ1-2; 7 nucleotides line up with TRBD1. Germline trimming cut 5 bases from V and 7 bases from J; bases unmatched to any gene: 7. Germline V gives CDR1 SGHAT, CDR2 FQNNGV. The CDR3 totals 13 residues. DNA of the CDR3: TGTGCCAGCAGCCTCACAGGGGTTAGTGGCTACACCTTC. Its protein is CASSLTGVSGYTF.

The J gene is TRBJ2-5, the V gene TRBV7-9; the D gene could be TRBD1 or TRBD2 (5 bases each). The CDR3 is 15 residues long. The germline V gene has CDR1 SEHNR and CDR2 FQNEAQ (reference sequence). Between the trimmed V and J ends, which lost 3 bases and 3 bases, there was a span of 14 bases. The CDR3 here is CASSFGKQDKETQYF. The CDR3 DNA reads TGTGCCAGCAGCTTCGGGAAACAGGATAAAGAGACCCAGTACTTC.

V and J are TRBV20-1 and TRBJ1-1; 9 bases map to TRBD1. The CDR3 is 15 residues long. The V and J ends lost 0 bases and 5 bases, in that order; junction bases with no gene match: 7. CDR1 and CDR2 (germline): DFQATT, SNEGSKA (reference sequence). CDR3 nucleotides: TGCAGTGCTAGAGAAGCACAGGGGGCCGGGACTGAAGCTTTCTTT. Amino acids: CSAREAQGAGTEAFF.

This chain links TRBV5-1 with TRBJ2-7; D ambiguous. V gave up 0 bases and J gave up 4 bases, with 8 bases separating them. From germline, CDR1 is SGHRS and CDR2 YFSETQ. The CDR3 has 13 residues. CDR3 sequence: CASSLVGPYEQYF. In nucleotides, the CDR3 is TGCGCCAGCAGCTTGGTCGGTCCTTACGAGCAGTACTTC. The full variable domain, with the rest looked up from reference TRBV5-1 and TRBJ2-7, is KAGVTQTPRYLIKTRGQQVTLSCSPISGHRSVSWYQQTPGQGLQFLFEYFSETQRNKGNFPGRFSGRQFSNSRSEMNVSTLELGDSALYLCASSLVGPYEQYFGPGTRLTVT.

J is TRBJ1-1 and V is TRBV19, with a possible D match to TRBD1 (5 bases). Trimming took off 3 bases at V and 3 bases at J, with 11 bases between the two ends. The CDR3 contains 14 residues. Germline CDR1 LNHDA, CDR2 SQIVND (reference sequence). CDR3 residues: CASSILGRDTEAFF. The CDR3 DNA reads TGTGCCAGTAGTATCTTGGGACGGGACACTGAAGCTTTCTTT.

This chain joins TRBV20-1 and TRBJ2-5, with TRBD1 matching 7 bases. J gave up 2 bases and V 4 bases, and 7 bases lay outside the gene matches. This CDR3 is 14 amino acids long. Looked up from germline, CDR1 is DFQATT and CDR2 is SNEGSKA (reference sequence). CDR3 protein: CSATRQGLQETQYF. DNA for the CDR3: TGCAGTGCTACTCGACAGGGTTTACAAGAGACCCAGTACTTC.

The count of this clonotype is one. The chain links TRBV7-2 to TRBJ2-3; D might be TRBD2 (6 bases). This CDR3 has 12 residues. Germline V CDR1 and CDR2: SGHTA, FQGNSA. V was clipped by 6 bases and J by 6 bases, with 10 bases between them. The CDR3 protein is CASSSAGDTQYF. The CDR3 nucleotides read TGTGCCAGCAGTTCGGCGGGGGATACGCAGTATTTT.

The CDR3 coding sequence is TGTGCCAGCAGCCACGGGACCTACGCCAAAAACATTCAGTACTTC. It translates to CASSHGTYAKNIQYF. The V call is TRBV6-5, the J call TRBJ2-4; possibly TRBD1 or TRBD2 for D (5 bases each). CDR1 MNHEY and CDR2 SVGAGI come from the germline V gene. The CDR3 covers 15 residues. V was cut by 6 bases and J by 1 base, with 13 bases left in between.

In nucleotides, the CDR3 is TGCGCCAGCAGCTTGGGGATCGGGGTCGGAGGGCAAGAGACCCAGTACTTC. This encodes CASSLGIGVGGQETQYF. This sequence joins TRBV5-1 and TRBJ2-5; tentative D call: TRBD2 (6 bases). Between the trimmed V and J ends, which lost 0 bases and 2 bases, there was a span of 17 bases. This CDR3 has 17 amino acids. Germline CDR1 reads SGHRS; CDR2 reads YFSETQ.

The chain has TRBV6-2 or TRBV6-3 and TRBJ2-7; D unclear. CDR1 and CDR2 from the germline V gene are MNHEY and SVGEGT. The CDR3 length is 12 residues. Deletions cut 5 bases from V and 3 bases from J, with 8 bases between. The CDR3 DNA sequence: TGTGCCAGCAGTCCCTCCGACTACGAGCAGTACTTC. It translates to CASSPSDYEQYF.